This TCR beta chain is drawn from a study of shared clonotypes between healthy human individuals. Naive CD8 isolation took CD45RO-negative cells positively selected for CCR7 and excluded terminally differentiated effector memory CD45RA+ cells. Every donor was a Caucasian adult from Nashville, Tennessee. The length of the CDR3 is 18 residues. V was clipped by 1 base and J by 0 bases; unmatched bases: 7. CDR1 SEHNR and CDR2 FQNEAQ come from the germline V gene (reference sequence). With regard to this clone: Its antigen is as yet unknown.

The protocol was immunoSEQ multiplex PCR, while the TCRdb copy is restricted to in-frame clones and leaves out a portion. The sample shows 550,000 to 600,000 clones, roughly 98% of them seen only once. Study results and caveats: Naive subsets generally had larger estimated richness than memory subsets. A handful of donors held 4.5% to 5% of naive CD4 clonotypes in common.

The rearrangement links TRBV7-9 to TRBJ2-2, with 8 nucleotides matching TRBD1. This receptor was taken from a man aged 25-45 years in good health. The sequenced sample consisted of naive CD8+ T cells sorted from blood. In DNA form, the CDR3 reads TGTGCCAGCAGCTTAGACAACATGGACAGGGCGAACACCGGGGAGCTGTTTTTT. This sequence encodes CASSLDNMDRANTGELFF. Complete variable domain (other parts from reference TRBV7-9 and TRBJ2-2): DTGVSQNPRHKITKRGQNVTFRCDPISEHNRLYWYRQTLGQGPEFLTYFQNEAQLEKSRLLSDRFSAERPKGSFSTLEIQRTEQGDSAMYLCASSLDNMDRANTGELFFGEGSRLTVL.